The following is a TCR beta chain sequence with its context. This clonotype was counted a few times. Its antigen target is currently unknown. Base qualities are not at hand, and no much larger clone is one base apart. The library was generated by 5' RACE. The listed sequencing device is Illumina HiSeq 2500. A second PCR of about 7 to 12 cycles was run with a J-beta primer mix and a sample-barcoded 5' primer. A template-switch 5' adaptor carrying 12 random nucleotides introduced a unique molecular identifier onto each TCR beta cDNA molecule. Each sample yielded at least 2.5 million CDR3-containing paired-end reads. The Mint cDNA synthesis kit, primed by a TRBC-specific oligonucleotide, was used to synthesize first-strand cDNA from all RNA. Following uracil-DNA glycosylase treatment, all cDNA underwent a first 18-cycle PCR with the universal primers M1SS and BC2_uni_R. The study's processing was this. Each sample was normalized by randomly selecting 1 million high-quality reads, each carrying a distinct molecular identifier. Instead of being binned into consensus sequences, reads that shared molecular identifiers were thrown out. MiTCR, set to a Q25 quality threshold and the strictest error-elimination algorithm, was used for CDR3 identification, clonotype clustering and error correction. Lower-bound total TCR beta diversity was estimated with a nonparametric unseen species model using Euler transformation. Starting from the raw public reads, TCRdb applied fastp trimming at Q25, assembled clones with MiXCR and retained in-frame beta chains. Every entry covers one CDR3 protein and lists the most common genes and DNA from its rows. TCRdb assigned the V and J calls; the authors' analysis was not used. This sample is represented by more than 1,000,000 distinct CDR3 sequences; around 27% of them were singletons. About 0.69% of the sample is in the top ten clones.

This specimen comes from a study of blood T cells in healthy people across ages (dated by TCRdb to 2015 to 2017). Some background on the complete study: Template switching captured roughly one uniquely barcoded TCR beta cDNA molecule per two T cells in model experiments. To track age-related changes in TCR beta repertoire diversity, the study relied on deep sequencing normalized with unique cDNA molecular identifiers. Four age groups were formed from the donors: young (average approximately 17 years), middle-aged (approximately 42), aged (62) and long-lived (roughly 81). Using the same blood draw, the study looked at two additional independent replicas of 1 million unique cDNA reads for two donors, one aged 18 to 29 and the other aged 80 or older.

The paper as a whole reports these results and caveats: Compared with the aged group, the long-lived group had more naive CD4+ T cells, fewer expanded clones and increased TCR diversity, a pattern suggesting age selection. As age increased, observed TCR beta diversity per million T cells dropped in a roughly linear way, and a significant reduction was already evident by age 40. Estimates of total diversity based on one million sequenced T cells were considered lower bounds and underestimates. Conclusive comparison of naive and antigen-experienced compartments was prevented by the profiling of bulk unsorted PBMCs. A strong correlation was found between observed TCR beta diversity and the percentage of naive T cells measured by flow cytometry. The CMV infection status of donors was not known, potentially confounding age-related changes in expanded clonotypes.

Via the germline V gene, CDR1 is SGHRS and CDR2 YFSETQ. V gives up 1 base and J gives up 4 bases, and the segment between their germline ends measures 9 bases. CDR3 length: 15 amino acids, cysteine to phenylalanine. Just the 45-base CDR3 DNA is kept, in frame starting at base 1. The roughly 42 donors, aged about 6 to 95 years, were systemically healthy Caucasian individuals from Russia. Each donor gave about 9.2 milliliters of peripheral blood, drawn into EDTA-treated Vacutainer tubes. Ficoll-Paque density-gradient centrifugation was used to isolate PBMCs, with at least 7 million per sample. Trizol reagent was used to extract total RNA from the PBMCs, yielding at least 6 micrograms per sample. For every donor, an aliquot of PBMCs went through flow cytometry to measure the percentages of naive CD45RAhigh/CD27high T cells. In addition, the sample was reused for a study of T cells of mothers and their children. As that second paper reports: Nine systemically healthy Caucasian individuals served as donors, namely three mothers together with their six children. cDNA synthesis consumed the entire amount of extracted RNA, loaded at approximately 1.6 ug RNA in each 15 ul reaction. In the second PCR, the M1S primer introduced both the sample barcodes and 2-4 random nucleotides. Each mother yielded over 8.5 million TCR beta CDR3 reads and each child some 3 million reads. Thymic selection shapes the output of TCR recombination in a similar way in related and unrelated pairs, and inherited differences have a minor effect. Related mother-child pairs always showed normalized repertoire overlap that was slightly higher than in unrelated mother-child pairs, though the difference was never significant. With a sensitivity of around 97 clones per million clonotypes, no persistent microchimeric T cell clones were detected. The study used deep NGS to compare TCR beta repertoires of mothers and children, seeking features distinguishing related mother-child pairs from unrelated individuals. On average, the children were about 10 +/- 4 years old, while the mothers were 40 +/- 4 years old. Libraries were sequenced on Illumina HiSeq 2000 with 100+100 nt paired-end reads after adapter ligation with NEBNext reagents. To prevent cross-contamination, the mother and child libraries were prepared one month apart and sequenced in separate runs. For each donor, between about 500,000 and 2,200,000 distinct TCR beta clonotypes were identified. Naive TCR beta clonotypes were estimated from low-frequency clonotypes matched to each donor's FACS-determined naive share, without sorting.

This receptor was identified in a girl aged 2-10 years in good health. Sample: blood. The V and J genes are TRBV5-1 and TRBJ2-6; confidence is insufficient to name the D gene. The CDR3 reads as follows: CASSLTDKGANVLTF. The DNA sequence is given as TGCGCCAGCAGCTTGACAGACAAAGGGGCCAACGTCCTGACTTTC. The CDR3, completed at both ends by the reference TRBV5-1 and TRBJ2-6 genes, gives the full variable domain KAGVTQTPRYLIKTRGQQVTLSCSPISGHRSVSWYQQTPGQGLQFLFEYFSETQRNKGNFPGRFSGRQFSNSRSEMNVSTLELGDSALYLCASSLTDKGANVLTFGAGSRLTVL.